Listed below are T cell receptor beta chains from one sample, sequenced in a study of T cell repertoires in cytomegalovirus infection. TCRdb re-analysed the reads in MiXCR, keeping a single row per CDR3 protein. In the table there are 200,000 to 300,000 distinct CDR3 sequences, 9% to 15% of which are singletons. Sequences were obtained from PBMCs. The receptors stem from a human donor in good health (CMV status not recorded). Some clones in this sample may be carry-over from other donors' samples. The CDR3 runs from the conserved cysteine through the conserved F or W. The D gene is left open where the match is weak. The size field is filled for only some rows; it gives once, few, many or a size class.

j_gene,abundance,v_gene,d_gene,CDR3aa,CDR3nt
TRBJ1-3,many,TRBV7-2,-,CASSLSRDGDTIYF,TGTGCCAGCAGCTTAAGCAGGGATGGAGACACCATATATTTT
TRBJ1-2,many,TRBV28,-,CASSLPNIRVNYGYTF,TGTGCCAGCAGTTTGCCTAATATTAGGGTAAACTATGGCTACACCTTC
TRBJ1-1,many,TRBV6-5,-,CASSYRVNTEAFF,TGTGCCAGCAGTTACAGAGTCAACACTGAAGCTTTCTTT
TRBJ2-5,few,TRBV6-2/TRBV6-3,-,CASTRGAAETQYF,TGTGCCAGCACCCGAGGCGCTGCAGAGACCCAGTACTTC
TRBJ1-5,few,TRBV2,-,CASSGDLNSNQPQHF,TGTGCCAGCAGTGGGGACCTGAATAGCAATCAGCCCCAGCATTTT
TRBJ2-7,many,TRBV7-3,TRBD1,CASSEQGASYEQYF,TGTGCCAGCAGCGAACAGGGGGCATCCTACGAGCAGTACTTC
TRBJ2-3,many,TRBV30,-,CAWRASSTDTQYF,TGTGCCTGGAGGGCATCTAGCACAGATACGCAGTATTTT
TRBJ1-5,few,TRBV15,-,CATSSVGGRGQPQHF,TGTGCCACCAGTAGTGTGGGGGGTCGGGGACAGCCCCAGCATTTT
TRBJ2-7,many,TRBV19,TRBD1,CASSEQSGTGTYEQYF,TGTGCCAGTAGTGAACAATCCGGGACAGGGACCTACGAGCAGTACTTC
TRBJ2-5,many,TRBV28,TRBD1,CASSRIDRVLETQYF,TGTGCCAGCAGTAGAATCGACAGGGTTTTAGAGACCCAGTACTTC
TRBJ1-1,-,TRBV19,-,CASSTPPGLRNTEAFF,TGTGCCAGTAGTACCCCCCCGGGACTCAGGAACACTGAAGCTTTCTTT
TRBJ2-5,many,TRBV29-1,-,CSVKSIRGKETQYF,TGCAGCGTAAAATCGATCAGAGGGAAAGAGACCCAGTACTTC
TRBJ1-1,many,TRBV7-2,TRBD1,CASSPGKTGVDTEAFF,TGTGCCAGCAGCCCCGGAAAGACAGGGGTGGACACTGAAGCTTTCTTT
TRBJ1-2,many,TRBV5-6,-,CASSPSGTPNGYTF,TGTGCCAGCAGCCCATCCGGGACACCTAATGGCTACACCTTC
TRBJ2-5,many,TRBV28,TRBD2,CASNGAGANQETQYF,TGTGCCAGCAACGGAGCGGGAGCCAACCAAGAGACCCAGTACTTC
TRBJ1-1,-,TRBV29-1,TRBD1,CSVTATGGTEAFF,TGCAGCGTTACCGCAACAGGGGGCACTGAAGCTTTCTTT
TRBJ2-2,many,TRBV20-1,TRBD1,CSASRQGNTGELFF,TGCAGTGCTAGCAGACAGGGAAACACCGGGGAGCTGTTTTTT
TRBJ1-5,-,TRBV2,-,CASSDGIPSNQPQHF,TGTGCCAGCAGTGATGGGATCCCTAGCAATCAGCCCCAGCATTTT
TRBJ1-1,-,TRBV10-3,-,CAISGSLNTEAFF,TGTGCCATCAGTGGGTCCTTGAACACTGAAGCTTTCTTT
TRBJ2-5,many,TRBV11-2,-,CASSKGRLNRETQYF,TGTGCCAGCAGCAAGGGACGGCTCAATCGCGAGACCCAGTACTTC
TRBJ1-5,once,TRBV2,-,CASSEKGMSNQPQHF,TGTGCCAGCAGTGAAAAAGGGATGAGCAATCAGCCCCAGCATTTT
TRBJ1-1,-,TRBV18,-,CASSPGEWEAFF,TGTGCCAGCTCACCAGGGGAGTGGGAAGCTTTCTTT
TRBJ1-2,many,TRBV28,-,CASRPGGGNPSGYGYTF,TGTGCCAGCCGTCCCGGGGGGGGGAATCCATCGGGCTATGGCTACACCTTC
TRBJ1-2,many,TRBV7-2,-,CASSPGGGAGGYTF,TGTGCCAGCAGCCCGGGCGGGGGGGCGGGTGGCTACACCTTC
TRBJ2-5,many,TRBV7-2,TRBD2,CASSPGTSVQETQYF,TGTGCCAGCAGCCCCGGGACTAGCGTCCAAGAGACCCAGTACTTC
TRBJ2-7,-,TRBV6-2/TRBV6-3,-,CASTENREIDEQYF,TGTGCCAGCACGGAAAACCGGGAGATAGATGAGCAGTACTTC
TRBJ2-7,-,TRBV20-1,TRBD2,CSARALGLAGDRF,TGCAGTGCTAGGGCCCTAGGACTAGCGGGGGATCGATTC
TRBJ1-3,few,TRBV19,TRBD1,CASSVTGTGPSSGNTIYF,TGTGCCAGTAGCGTAACCGGGACAGGACCAAGCTCTGGAAACACCATATATTTT
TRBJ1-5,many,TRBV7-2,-,CASSLAGGGEDQPQHF,TGTGCCAGCAGCTTAGCGGGCGGGGGCGAAGATCAGCCCCAGCATTTT
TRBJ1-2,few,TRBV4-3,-,CASSQDRAPPYGYTF,TGCGCCAGCAGCCAAGATCGGGCACCACCTTATGGCTACACCTTC
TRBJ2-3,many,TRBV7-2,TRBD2,CASSFRLADISTDTQYF,TGTGCCAGCAGCTTCAGGCTAGCGGATATTAGCACAGATACGCAGTATTTT
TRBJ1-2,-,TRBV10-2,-,CASSEDSAVRGYTF,TGCGCCAGCAGTGAGGATTCAGCAGTTCGTGGCTACACCTTC
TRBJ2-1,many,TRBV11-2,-,CASTPRGRGAYEQFF,TGTGCCAGCACCCCTCGGGGGCGTGGGGCCTATGAGCAGTTCTTC
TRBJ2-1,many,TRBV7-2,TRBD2,CASSLGSGSSGEQFF,TGTGCCAGCAGCTTGGGTAGCGGGAGTTCGGGCGAGCAGTTCTTC
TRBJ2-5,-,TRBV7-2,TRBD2,CASSRWASGRVYQETQYF,TGTGCCAGCAGCCGATGGGCTAGCGGGAGGGTTTACCAAGAGACCCAGTACTTC
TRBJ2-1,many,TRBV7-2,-,CASSLPPTNNEQFF,TGTGCCAGCAGCTTACCCCCAACTAACAATGAGCAGTTCTTC
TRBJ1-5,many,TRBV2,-,CASSAGTRDQPQHF,TGTGCCAGCAGCGCCGGGACAAGGGATCAGCCCCAGCATTTT
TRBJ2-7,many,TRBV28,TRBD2,CASTPTSGSLHEQYF,TGTGCCAGCACCCCGACTAGCGGGAGTCTACACGAGCAGTACTTC
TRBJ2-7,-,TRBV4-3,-,CASSQQAFSYEQYF,TGCGCCAGCAGCCAACAGGCATTCTCCTACGAGCAGTACTTC
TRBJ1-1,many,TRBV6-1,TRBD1,CASSQDRGRDTEAFF,TGTGCCAGCAGCCAGGACAGGGGCCGGGACACTGAAGCTTTCTTT
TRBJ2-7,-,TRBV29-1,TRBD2,CSVASSGGAGEQYF,TGCAGCGTTGCATCTAGCGGGGGGGCTGGCGAGCAGTACTTC
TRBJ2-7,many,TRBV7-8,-,CASSLVGGRGEQYF,TGTGCCAGCAGCTTAGTGGGAGGAAGAGGCGAGCAGTACTTC
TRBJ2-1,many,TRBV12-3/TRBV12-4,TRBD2,CASSSGLPRNEQFF,TGTGCCAGCAGCTCGGGACTACCACGCAATGAGCAGTTCTTC
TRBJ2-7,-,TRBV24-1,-,CATSDFSKLRSSYEQYF,TGTGCCACCAGTGATTTTTCGAAGCTAAGGAGCTCCTACGAGCAGTACTTC
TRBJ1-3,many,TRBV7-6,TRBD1,CASSSRTGDNTIYF,TGTGCCAGCAGCTCCCGGACAGGAGATAACACCATATATTTT
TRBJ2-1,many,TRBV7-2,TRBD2,CASSLGPSGKGSYNEQFF,TGTGCCAGCAGCTTGGGACCGAGCGGGAAGGGCTCCTACAATGAGCAGTTCTTC
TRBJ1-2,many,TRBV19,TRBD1,CASRTPSRDREVDGYTF,TGTGCCAGTAGGACACCAAGCCGGGACAGGGAGGTGGATGGCTACACCTTC
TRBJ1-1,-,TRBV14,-,CASTTTPYTEAFF,TGTGCCAGCACCACTACCCCGTATACTGAAGCTTTCTTT
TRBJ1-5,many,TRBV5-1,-,CASSPLGGAGNQPQHF,TGCGCCAGCAGCCCCCTTGGGGGGGCGGGCAATCAGCCCCAGCATTTT
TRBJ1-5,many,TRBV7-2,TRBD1,CASSPSGGSVQPQHF,TGTGCCAGCAGCCCTTCAGGGGGGAGCGTTCAGCCCCAGCATTTT
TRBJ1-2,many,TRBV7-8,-,CASSRGTPIGYTF,TGTGCCAGCAGCAGAGGGACCCCGATTGGCTACACCTTC
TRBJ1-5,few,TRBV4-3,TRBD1,CASSHDRGTQPQHF,TGCGCCAGCAGCCACGACAGGGGGACCCAGCCCCAGCATTTT
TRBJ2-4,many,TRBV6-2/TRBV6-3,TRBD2,CASRDGLAGNQYF,TGTGCCAGCAGAGACGGACTAGCGGGAAATCAGTACTTC
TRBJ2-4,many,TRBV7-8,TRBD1,CASSPRPGQGGKNIQYF,TGTGCCAGCAGCCCTAGGCCCGGACAGGGCGGTAAAAACATTCAGTACTTC
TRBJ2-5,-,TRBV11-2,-,CASSFSEETQYF,TGTGCCAGCAGCTTCTCCGAAGAGACCCAGTACTTC
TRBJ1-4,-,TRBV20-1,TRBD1,CSAREPGQGNEKLFF,TGCAGTGCTAGAGAACCGGGACAGGGTAATGAAAAACTGTTTTTT
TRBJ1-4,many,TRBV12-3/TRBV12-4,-,CASSSTAGHEKLFF,TGTGCCAGCAGTTCTACTGCAGGGCACGAAAAACTGTTTTTT
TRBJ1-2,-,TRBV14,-,CASSQDIQLGYTF,TGTGCCAGCAGCCAAGACATCCAGCTAGGCTACACCTTC